The rows below give T cell receptor beta chains drawn from one sample of a study of blood T cell repertoires in COVID-19. The data were produced by immunoSEQ multiplex PCR, yet TCRdb's version contains in-frame clones alone and is incomplete. The data contain 400,000 to 450,000 clones, roughly 90% of them seen just once; the ten biggest clones take up approximately 1.5%. Sequencing was carried out using peripheral blood. These receptors were obtained from a woman between 25 and 40 years old with active or convalescent COVID-19. CDR3s include the opening cysteine and the closing phenylalanine or tryptophan. Each record gives: V gene, J gene, CDR3 protein.

V gene: TRBV19; J gene: TRBJ1-3; CDR3 protein: CASSMRTEGNTIYF
V gene: TRBV3-1/TRBV3-2; J gene: TRBJ2-7; CDR3 protein: CASSQVFPSGRDTYEQYF
V gene: TRBV2; J gene: TRBJ1-1; CDR3 protein: CASSEEITTEAFF
V gene: TRBV15; J gene: TRBJ2-5; CDR3 protein: CATSREGAQETQYF
V gene: TRBV2; J gene: TRBJ2-1; CDR3 protein: CASSDNSVEQFF
V gene: TRBV29-1; J gene: TRBJ1-1; CDR3 protein: CSVDSLWAVRNTEAFF
V gene: TRBV5-6; J gene: TRBJ1-1; CDR3 protein: CASSRNRGDTEAFF
V gene: TRBV6-2/TRBV6-3; J gene: TRBJ1-5; CDR3 protein: CASSPSKGEQPQHF
V gene: TRBV7-9; J gene: TRBJ2-5; CDR3 protein: CASSLAMGLYGETQYF
V gene: TRBV4-1; J gene: TRBJ1-4; CDR3 protein: CASSQDRSYEKRFF
V gene: TRBV19; J gene: TRBJ1-5; CDR3 protein: CASTPDRGYSNQPQHF
V gene: TRBV29-1; J gene: TRBJ1-2; CDR3 protein: CSVVFGYDGYTF
V gene: TRBV30; J gene: TRBJ1-6; CDR3 protein: CAWKRFANSPLHF
V gene: TRBV4-2; J gene: TRBJ1-1; CDR3 protein: CASSQGEEASEAFF
V gene: TRBV19; J gene: TRBJ1-1; CDR3 protein: CASSMGQVEAFF
V gene: TRBV19; J gene: TRBJ1-2; CDR3 protein: CASSRGQGEVYGYTF
V gene: TRBV30; J gene: TRBJ2-3; CDR3 protein: CAWSGRGGGAWDTQYF
V gene: TRBV11-3; J gene: TRBJ2-1; CDR3 protein: CASSLGGTSGPASNEQFF
V gene: TRBV5-6; J gene: TRBJ1-2; CDR3 protein: CASSRGPGQGKYGYTF
V gene: TRBV5-1; J gene: TRBJ2-3; CDR3 protein: CASKGVSTDTQYF
V gene: TRBV10-3; J gene: TRBJ2-1; CDR3 protein: CAISESVSSGSDNEQFF
V gene: TRBV6-5; J gene: TRBJ2-3; CDR3 protein: CASTPAVSSTDTQYF
V gene: TRBV19; J gene: TRBJ1-1; CDR3 protein: CASSIAPGTGGTEAFF
V gene: TRBV5-6; J gene: TRBJ1-2; CDR3 protein: CASSLVSSGYYGYTF
V gene: TRBV5-1; J gene: TRBJ1-1; CDR3 protein: CASSEVDTEAFF
V gene: TRBV2; J gene: TRBJ2-5; CDR3 protein: CASSDQRTGGARETQYF